Listed below are T cell receptor beta chains from one sample, sequenced in a study of shared clonotypes between healthy human individuals. TCRdb keeps only in-frame clones here, not all; method: immunoSEQ multiplex PCR. This table has fewer than 2.5 million clones, 93% appearing once. Specimen: naive CD4+ T cells from PBMCs. All receptors come from a man between 18 and 29 years old in good health. Some clones in this sample may be carry-over from other donors' samples. The CDR3 runs from the conserved cysteine through the conserved F or W. D genes are given only for firm matches. Size values are once, few and many counts, or a class for expanded clones, and some rows have none.

clone size	J gene	D gene	V gene	CDR3 DNA	CDR3 protein
NA	TRBJ1-3	NA	TRBV9	TGTGCCAGCAGCGTAGTGGCTGGGGGTGACACCATATATTTT	CASSVVAGGDTIYF
NA	TRBJ2-5	NA	TRBV10-1	TGCGCCAGCAGTGAGTCCCTAGAGACCCAGTACTTC	CASSESLETQYF
once	TRBJ2-5	NA	TRBV7-9	TGTGCCAGCAGCTTCGGCAGGGGGGACCAAGAGACCCAGTACTTC	CASSFGRGDQETQYF
NA	TRBJ2-1	NA	TRBV9	TGTGCCAGCAGCGTCGGGACCCCCCTCTACAATGAGCAGTTCTTC	CASSVGTPLYNEQFF
once	TRBJ2-3	NA	TRBV21-1	TGTGCCAGCAGCAAAGAAGGACAGCCTTCAGAAACCACAGATACGCAGTATTTT	CASSKEGQPSETTDTQYF
NA	TRBJ2-5	NA	TRBV6-6	TGTGCCACCCGCGGGCGGGAGACCCAGTACTTC	CATRGRETQYF
NA	TRBJ2-5	NA	TRBV5-1	TGCGCCAGCAGCTTGATCGGCCAGCTACAAGAGACCCAGTACTTC	CASSLIGQLQETQYF
NA	TRBJ2-3	TRBD1	TRBV18	TGTGCCAGCGGACAGGGGGCGGGCACAGATACGCAGTATTTT	CASGQGAGTDTQYF
NA	TRBJ2-1	NA	TRBV19	TGTGCCAGTAGTATAGATAGGAGGGGGATTTACAATGAGCAGTTCTTC	CASSIDRRGIYNEQFF
NA	TRBJ2-1	NA	TRBV6-5	TGTGCCAGCAGTACACCGATTTACAATGAGCAGTTCTTC	CASSTPIYNEQFF
NA	TRBJ2-1	TRBD2	TRBV28	TGTGCCAGTTGGACCCGGTCAGGGACTAGCGGTTCCAATGAGCAGTTCTTC	CASWTRSGTSGSNEQFF
NA	TRBJ2-5	NA	TRBV7-2	TGTGCCAGCAGCTTAGCGCTGGCTGAGGGGGAGACCCAGTACTTC	CASSLALAEGETQYF
once	TRBJ1-1	NA	TRBV28	TGTGCCAGCGGTCGGGGGACCTCGACTTTGAACACTGAAGCTTTCTTT	CASGRGTSTLNTEAFF
once	TRBJ2-5	NA	TRBV14	TGTGCCAGCAGCCAAGATCTGGGCATCCTTTCCGAGACCCAGTACTTC	CASSQDLGILSETQYF
NA	TRBJ1-2	NA	TRBV5-4	TGTGCCAGCAGCTTGTCGGACTCCTATGGCTACACCTTC	CASSLSDSYGYTF
once	TRBJ2-1	NA	TRBV7-9	TGTGCCAGCAGCCAAGCCCCCCCAACCCCCACTTCCAATGAGCAGTTCTTC	CASSQAPPTPTSNEQFF
NA	TRBJ1-5	TRBD1	TRBV6-1	TGTGCCAGCAGTGGGACAGGGTGGGGTTGGCCCCAGCATTTT	CASSGTGWGWPQHF
NA	TRBJ1-5	NA	TRBV28	TGTGCCACCGCAGACCGACAGCCCCAGCATTTT	CATADRQPQHF
NA	TRBJ2-2	TRBD2	TRBV7-9	TGTGCCAGCAGCTTAGGACTAGCGGGGACCGGGGAGCTGTTTTTT	CASSLGLAGTGELFF
NA	TRBJ2-3	NA	TRBV19	TGTGCCAGTAGTATATCCCGAACCACAGATACGCAGTATTTT	CASSISRTTDTQYF
NA	TRBJ2-4	TRBD1	TRBV15	TGTGCCACCAGCAGAGATTCGGTTGTCCGGGACAGGGGGAAAAGAGGAAACATTCAGTACTTC	CATSRDSVVRDRGKRGNIQYF
NA	TRBJ2-7	NA	TRBV28	TGTGCCAGCAGTTTCCCCTCCCCCTACGAGCAGTACTTC	CASSFPSPYEQYF
NA	TRBJ1-4	NA	TRBV2	TGTGCCAGCGGGCAGGGACGGGAAAAACTGTTTTTT	CASGQGREKLFF
NA	TRBJ2-7	TRBD1	TRBV30	TGTGCCTGGAGTGCGGACAGGGGGATCGGGGAGCAGTACTTC	CAWSADRGIGEQYF
NA	TRBJ1-1	NA	TRBV28	TGTGCCAGCAGTTTAACGGTGACTGAAGCTTTCTTT	CASSLTVTEAFF
NA	TRBJ2-7	TRBD2	TRBV30	TGTGCCCCTATAGCGGGAGACCACGAGCAGTACTTC	CAPIAGDHEQYF
NA	TRBJ2-5	NA	TRBV19	TGTGCCAGTAGTGGGACGGACGGGCGTGGTGAGACCCAGTACTTC	CASSGTDGRGETQYF
NA	TRBJ1-1	NA	TRBV28	TGTGCCAGCGTCACCGGAGGGCCCAACACTGAAGCTTTCTTT	CASVTGGPNTEAFF
NA	TRBJ2-2	TRBD2	TRBV19	TGTGCCAGTAGTATAGCCGGGACTAGCGGGAGCACCGGGGAGCTGTTTTTT	CASSIAGTSGSTGELFF
NA	TRBJ2-2	TRBD2	TRBV5-6	TGTGCCAGCAGCCCATACGGACTAGCGGAAACGAACACCGGGGAGCTGTTTTTT	CASSPYGLAETNTGELFF
NA	TRBJ1-4	NA	TRBV2	TGTGCCAGCAGTGAACGGCGTAATAAGGGATACGGGACTAATGAAAAACTGTTTTTT	CASSERRNKGYGTNEKLFF
NA	TRBJ1-1	TRBD1	TRBV10-3	TGTGCCATCAGCCGGGACAGGAACATGAACACTGAAGCTTTCTTT	CAISRDRNMNTEAFF
NA	TRBJ2-7	NA	TRBV4-1	TGCGCCAGCAGTCAACCGACCCTTTACGAGCAGTACTTC	CASSQPTLYEQYF
once	TRBJ1-3	NA	TRBV5-1	TGCGCCAGCAGCTTGATAGCGCTTCCTGGAAACACCATATATTTT	CASSLIALPGNTIYF
once	TRBJ1-3	TRBD1	TRBV5-1	TGCGCCAGCAGCATTAGCCGACAGGGTGGTGGAAACACCATATATTTT	CASSISRQGGGNTIYF
NA	TRBJ2-7	TRBD1	TRBV7-2	TGTGCCAGCAGCCTAAGGGGACAGGGGATCTACGAGCAGTACTTC	CASSLRGQGIYEQYF
NA	TRBJ1-4	TRBD1	TRBV15	TGTGCCACCAGCATCGCCTCGACAGGGACGGGACTGTTTTTT	CATSIASTGTGLFF
NA	TRBJ2-1	NA	TRBV9	TGTGCCAGCAGCCCCCACGGAGGGGATGAGCAGTTCTTC	CASSPHGGDEQFF
NA	TRBJ1-1	NA	TRBV5-6	TGTGCCAGCAGCTGGATGGGACAGAACACTGAAGCTTTCTTT	CASSWMGQNTEAFF
NA	TRBJ2-1	NA	TRBV2	TGTGCCAGCAGTGAAGTGATTAGCGCACGCAATGAGCAGTTCTTC	CASSEVISARNEQFF
NA	TRBJ2-1	NA	TRBV18	TGTGCCAGCTCACCACCGGTTGGACAGGGGAACGGGGTAGCGGGAGGTCGCGGATGGAATGAGCAGTTCTTC	CASSPPVGQGNGVAGGRGWNEQFF
NA	TRBJ2-3	NA	TRBV21-1	TGTGCCAGCAGGACCCCAGGGGGGTTCTTCGGCACAGATACGCAGTATTTT	CASRTPGGFFGTDTQYF
NA	TRBJ1-4	NA	TRBV5-1	TGCGCCAGCAGCTTGGAGGCCAGGGTGACTGAAAAACTGTTTTTT	CASSLEARVTEKLFF
NA	TRBJ2-7	TRBD2	TRBV7-3	TGTGCCAGCAGCACTCAGGCGGGGGCCTACGAGCAGTACTTC	CASSTQAGAYEQYF
NA	TRBJ1-5	TRBD1	TRBV16	TGTGCCAGCAGCCAACAGACAGGGGGGAATCAGCCCCAGCATTTT	CASSQQTGGNQPQHF
NA	TRBJ2-1	NA	TRBV11-3	TGTGCCAGCAGCTTAAACCTGGTCCACAATGAGCAGTTCTTC	CASSLNLVHNEQFF
NA	TRBJ2-3	NA	TRBV7-8	TGTGCCAGCAGCTCATATTCGGTGGAAGATACGCAGTATTTT	CASSSYSVEDTQYF
NA	TRBJ2-1	NA	TRBV5-1	TGCGCCAGCAGTTCGACCAACAATGAGCAGTTCTTC	CASSSTNNEQFF
NA	TRBJ2-1	TRBD2	TRBV23-1	TGCGCCAGCAGTCGAGCGGGACTAGCGGGGGCCCGGGGCAATGAGCAGTTCTTC	CASSRAGLAGARGNEQFF
NA	TRBJ2-7	NA	TRBV5-1	TGCGCCAGCAGCTTGGGTGGCAAAATCTACGAGCAGTACTTC	CASSLGGKIYEQYF